Sequencing of this T cell receptor beta chain was carried out in a study of cytomegalovirus exposure and HLA in healthy donors. The overall study: Sequencing of about 179 million T cells in an earlier analysis found 100 million to 140 million unique TCR beta sequences.

Only a few counts were recorded for this clone. Its antigen is unknown. Notes on the study in general: Prior analysis indicated that the majority of TCR beta V segments exhibited productivity approximately 87% or approximately 30% of the time.

13 Jbeta primers and 60 Vbeta primers were used for the PCR. Assay used: immunoSEQ multiplex PCR; TCRdb lists only in-frame clones, some missing. The sample has around 120,000 clones; 65% to 75% are singletons. Sequenced material: PBMCs. This clonotype originated in a man aged 40-49 years in good health and CMV-seropositive.

The CDR3 loop reads CASSPIAGGTDTQYF. In DNA form, the CDR3 reads TGTGCCAGCAGCCCGATAGCGGGAGGTACAGATACGCAGTATTTT. The chain joins TRBV14 to TRBJ2-3; 10 bases agree with TRBD2. Losses at the gene ends were 4 bases for V and 3 bases for J; bases not matched to a gene: 4. CDR3 size: 15 residues. Germline CDR1 is SGHDN and CDR2 is FVKESK.